This record concerns one TCR beta chain sequence. MiXCR, run by TCRdb on the RT-PCR reads, gives a single entry per CDR3 protein. The table has approximately 150,000 distinct CDR3 sequences, 24% seen once. This entry comes from a study of patients and donors after allogeneic stem cell transplantation. The ends were cut back, 1 base at V and 0 bases at J, with 22 bases in the middle. There are 20 residues in the CDR3. Per the germline V gene, CDR1 is MGHRA and CDR2 is YSYEKL. This chain links TRBV4-1 with TRBJ1-3, with D perhaps TRBD1 (5 bases). The TCR was taken from a human donor who was either an allogeneic HSCT recipient or a stem cell or donor lymphocyte infusion donor (not recorded which). It is not recorded whose cells these are; they may come from a transplant donor. Sequencing was done on a sample of blood, either unsorted or a sorted T cell fraction (not recorded which). The CDR3 DNA sequence: TGCGCCAGCAGCCAAGGGCCGCTTCGGCAGGGCCTCATCTCTGGAAACACCATATATTTT. It specifies CASSQGPLRQGLISGNTIYF.